Presented here are 10 T cell receptor beta chains from one specimen sequenced in a study of blood T cells in healthy people across ages. Together with a sample-barcoded 5' primer, a J-beta primer mix was included in a second PCR lasting roughly 6 to 12 cycles. TCRdb reprocessed the 5' RACE reads via MiXCR and lists one record per CDR3 protein. The sample lists around 1.7 million distinct CDR3 sequences; 28% were seen once. The sample was blood. Every receptor here comes from a woman aged 30 to 39 in good health.

With respect to this clonotype: The CDR3 does not close with the conserved phenylalanine or tryptophan, likely indicating a read error. No DNA is shown, since the ends of the CDR3 on it are uncertain; the CDR3 is the one TCRdb lists. V gene TRBV11-2 combines with J gene TRBJ2-7; TRBD1 was called by the table and not checked on the DNA. The CDR3 has 16 amino acids, counting both end residues. Germline values: CDR1 SGHAT, CDR2 FQNNGV. The CDR3: CASSPVRDRGFYEQDC.

The table lists this clonotype with many counts. V gene TRBV6-1 combines with J gene TRBJ2-4; TRBD1 might be the D (5 bases). V gave up 2 bases and J gave up 7 bases, with 15 bases separating them. Germline V gene data show CDR1 as MNHNS and CDR2 as SASEGT. The CDR3 runs 15 residues. The CDR3 nucleotides are TGTGCCAGCAGTGAACGGCCGACAGCCGGGAACATTCAGTACTTC. Its translation is CASSERPTAGNIQYF.

This clonotype was recorded a few times. The rearrangement links TRBV5-5 to TRBJ2-7; D gene ambiguous. The CDR3 covers 14 residues. Germline-derived CDR1 and CDR2 are SGHKS and YYEKEE (reference sequence). V was trimmed by 2 bases and J by 3 bases, leaving 12 bases between them. In DNA, the CDR3 is TGTGCCAGCAGCTTCGTCGCGACGGGCTACGAGCAGTACTTC. Residues: CASSFVATGYEQYF. Filled out from reference TRBV5-5 and TRBJ2-7, the complete variable domain reads DAGVTQSPTHLIKTRGQQVTLRCSPISGHKSVSWYQQVLGQGPQFIFQYYEKEERGRGNFPDRFSARQFPNYSSELNVNALLLGDSALYLCASSFVATGYEQYFGPGTRLTVT.

This clonotype occurred many times. The chain carries TRBV6-6 and TRBJ2-7; D may be TRBD1 or TRBD2 (6 bases each). V lost 6 bases, J lost 10 bases, and 16 bases lay in between. The CDR3 runs 12 residues. Germline CDR1 and CDR2: MNHNY and SVGAGI (reference sequence). CDR3 coding DNA: TGTGCCAGCAGCCGTATGGGGGGCGACCAGTACTTC. It encodes CASSRMGGDQYF.

This clonotype was observed many times. This chain joins TRBV20-1 and TRBJ2-5; no definite D call. The germline CDR1 and CDR2 sequences are DFQATT and SNEGSKA (reference sequence). V was cut by 2 bases and J by 3 bases, with 10 bases left in between. The CDR3 totals 13 residues. CDR3 DNA: TGCAGTGCTAGATTTCACTTCGAAGAGACCCAGTACTTC. This codes for CSARFHFEETQYF.

In its sample, this clonotype was seen a few times. The chain uses TRBV2 and TRBJ2-7; D possibly corresponds to TRBD2 (5 bases). The closer fit of TRBJ2-5 to the DNA end suggests the J call may be wrong. The CDR3 is made up of 14 amino acids. The germline V gene has CDR1 SNHLY and CDR2 FYNNEI. The CDR3 DNA follows: TGTGCCAGCAGACCAGGACTCCCCCAGGAGACCCAGTACTTC. Protein sequence: CASRPGLPQETQYF.

The chain has TRBV7-9 and TRBJ2-1, with TRBD2 matching over 8 bases. The V segment lost 5 bases and the J segment 8 bases; nucleotides outside the gene matches: 8. The CDR3 has 14 residues. CDR1 is SEHNR and CDR2 is FQNEAQ in the germline V gene (reference sequence). This CDR3 is CASSPRTSFHEQFF. Here the CDR3 DNA reads TGTGCCAGCAGCCCTAGGACTAGCTTCCATGAGCAGTTCTTC.

This clonotype showed up many times. The CDR3 coding sequence is TGCGCCAGCAGCCAAGAAAGACTAGGCGGTGAGCAGTTCTTC. Protein: CASSQERLGGEQFF. The rearrangement links TRBV4-3 to TRBJ2-1, with a tentative D call TRBD2 (6 bases). Germline V gene data show CDR1 as LGHNA and CDR2 as YSLEER. V was pared by 0 bases and J by 9 bases, with 12 bases between. The CDR3 covers 14 residues.

The V call is TRBV2, the J call TRBJ2-3; no reliable D call. This CDR3 contains 13 residues. V was trimmed by 5 bases and J by 6 bases, leaving 12 bases between them. The germline CDR1 and CDR2 sequences are SNHLY and FYNNEI. The CDR3 reads CASSYERSDTQYF. As DNA, the CDR3 is TGTGCCAGCAGTTACGAGCGCTCGGATACGCAGTATTTT.

This clonotype was counted a few times. This chain uses TRBV20-1 with TRBJ1-2; D not resolved. Germline-derived CDR1 and CDR2 are DFQATT and SNEGSKA (reference sequence). This CDR3 has 17 residues. V was shortened by 1 base and J by 3 bases, with 21 bases between the two germline ends. The CDR3 nucleotides are TGCAGTGCTAGAGCGGTACGGCAGCCGAATGCTTACTATGGCTACACCTTC. Amino acids: CSARAVRQPNAYYGYTF.